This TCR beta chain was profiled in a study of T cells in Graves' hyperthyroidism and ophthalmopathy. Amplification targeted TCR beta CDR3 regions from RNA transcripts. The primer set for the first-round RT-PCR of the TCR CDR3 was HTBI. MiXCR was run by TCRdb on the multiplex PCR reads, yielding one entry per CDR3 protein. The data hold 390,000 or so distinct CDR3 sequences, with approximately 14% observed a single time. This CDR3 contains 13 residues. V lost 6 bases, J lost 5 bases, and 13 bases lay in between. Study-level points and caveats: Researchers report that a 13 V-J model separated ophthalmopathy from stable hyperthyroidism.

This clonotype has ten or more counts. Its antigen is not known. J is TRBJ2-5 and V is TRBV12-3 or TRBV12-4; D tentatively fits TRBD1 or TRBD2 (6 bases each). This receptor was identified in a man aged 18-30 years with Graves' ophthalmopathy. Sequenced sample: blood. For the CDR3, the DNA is TGTGCCAGCAGCTCCAGGAGGGGGGAGACCCAGTACTTC. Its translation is CASSSRRGETQYF.